These 7 T cell receptor beta chains came from one sample sequenced in a study of patients and donors after allogeneic stem cell transplantation. TCRdb processed the RT-PCR reads anew with MiXCR; each CDR3 protein has one entry. This table has around 200,000 distinct CDR3 sequences, around 41% appearing once. The sample comprised blood, either unsorted or a sorted T cell fraction (not recorded which). These receptors were collected from a human donor who was either an allogeneic HSCT recipient or a stem cell or donor lymphocyte infusion donor (not recorded which). It is not recorded whose cells these are; they may come from a transplant donor.

The gene calls are TRBV29-1 and TRBJ2-3, with TRBD1 as a possible D gene (5 bases). CDR3 length: 13 residues. V shed 3 bases and J shed 6 bases, with 13 bases lying between them. The germline CDR1 and CDR2 sequences are SQVTM and ANQGSEA. The DNA of the CDR3 is TGCAGCGTTGAGGGCAGGGAATTGGATACGCAGTATTTT. It specifies CSVEGRELDTQYF.

The chain carries TRBV6-2 or TRBV6-3 and TRBJ1-1; maybe TRBD1 (6 bases). Per germline, CDR1 MNHEY and CDR2 SVGEGT. The CDR3 totals 15 residues. Trimming removed 2 bases from V and 6 bases from J, with 16 bases in between. The CDR3 coding sequence is TGTGCCAGCAGTTACCTCGGGACGGGGGGCGCTGAAGCTTTCTTT. Encoded protein: CASSYLGTGGAEAFF.

The rearrangement links TRBV20-1 to TRBJ1-5; maybe TRBD1 (5 bases). Trimming stripped 2 bases from V and 2 bases from J, with 10 bases between. Germline V lookup: CDR1 DFQATT, CDR2 SNEGSKA (reference sequence). The CDR3 runs 14 residues. The CDR3 DNA follows: TGCAGTGCTAGATACGGGGGGGGCAATCAGCCCCAGCATTTT. This codes for CSARYGGGNQPQHF.

This clonotype was seen only a few times. The genes are TRBV13 and TRBJ1-5; no definite D call. This CDR3 has 15 amino acids. Germline CDR1 reads PRHDT; CDR2 reads FYEKMQ (reference sequence). V shed 1 base and J shed 0 bases, with 7 bases lying between them. DNA for the CDR3: TGTGCCAGCAGCTTAGCGCGGGGTAGCAATCAGCCCCAGCATTTT. Its translation: CASSLARGSNQPQHF.

The CDR3 loop reads CASSLRDSEETQYF. The CDR3 DNA follows: TGCGCCAGCAGCTTGAGGGACAGCGAGGAGACCCAGTACTTC. This sequence joins TRBV5-1 and TRBJ2-5, with 7 bases lining up with TRBD1. Germline V gives CDR1 SGHRS, CDR2 YFSETQ. Unmatched junction bases numbered 5, after V lost 1 base and J lost 5 bases. The CDR3 is made up of 14 amino acids.

This chain uses TRBV7-9 with TRBJ1-2, with D perhaps TRBD1 (6 bases). The length of the CDR3 is 14 residues. The V gene lost 6 bases and the J gene lost 7 bases, with 18 bases spanning the gap. Germline V gives CDR1 SEHNR, CDR2 FQNEAQ (reference sequence). The CDR3 is CASREAGQSGGYTF. The CDR3, as DNA: TGTGCCAGCAGAGAGGCAGGACAGAGCGGTGGCTACACCTTC.

This clonotype has more than one count but fewer than ten. The chain recombines TRBV4-3 with TRBJ1-6; D not resolved. Trimming left V 0 bases short and J 7 bases short, with 10 bases between. Germline CDR1 LGHNA, CDR2 YSLEER. This CDR3 has 15 residues. This CDR3 is CASSQERVWNSPLHF. The CDR3 DNA sequence: TGCGCCAGCAGCCAAGAGAGGGTTTGGAATTCACCCCTCCACTTT.